Listed here are 8 T cell receptor beta chains from one sample, sequenced in a study of blood T cell repertoires in COVID-19. Profiling relied on immunoSEQ multiplex PCR, and the TCRdb table lists in-frame clones only, not all of them. The profile covers some 250,000 clones, with about 87% appearing a single time and over 6% taken by the ten largest. The specimen sequenced was peripheral blood. These receptors were collected from a woman in her seventies with active or convalescent COVID-19.

This clone was observed many times. The chain combines TRBV7-9 with TRBJ1-2; no clear D. Germline CDR1 is SEHNR and CDR2 is FQNEAQ (reference sequence). Trimming stripped 5 bases from V and 3 bases from J, with 16 bases between. The CDR3 is made up of 15 amino acids. DNA of the CDR3: TGTGCCAGCAGCGTGGAGGGTGGGTCTTACTATGGCTACACCTTC. Translation: CASSVEGGSYYGYTF. The variable domain in full, completed from reference TRBV7-9 and TRBJ1-2, reads DTGVSQNPRHKITKRGQNVTFRCDPISEHNRLYWYRQTLGQGPEFLTYFQNEAQLEKSRLLSDRFSAERPKGSFSTLEIQRTEQGDSAMYLCASSVEGGSYYGYTFGSGTRLTVV.

This rearrangement joins TRBV6-2 or TRBV6-3 to TRBJ2-3; a weak D match, TRBD2 (6 bases). Trimming left V 2 bases short and J 5 bases short, with 14 bases between. Per germline, CDR1 MNHEY and CDR2 SVGEGT. This CDR3 comprises 15 residues. This CDR3 is CASSYGRNSGDTQYF. As DNA, the CDR3 is TGTGCCAGCAGTTACGGGAGGAATAGCGGAGATACGCAGTATTTT.

The chain employs TRBV10-1 and TRBJ2-7; D is unresolved. Looked up from germline, CDR1 is WNHNN and CDR2 is SYGVQD (reference sequence). The CDR3 totals 12 residues. Trimming removed 4 bases from V and 0 bases from J, with 4 bases in between. CDR3 DNA sequence: TGCGCCAGCAGTGCCAGCTCCTACGAGCAGTACTTC. Its protein product is CASSASSYEQYF.

Notes on this clone: One junction end disagrees with the germline gene, perhaps due to a read error. This CDR3 is CSAYHPGQGTSF. In DNA, the CDR3 is TGCAGCGCATACCATCCGGGACAGGGGACCTCTTTT. This chain uses TRBV29-1 with TRBJ2-2; 10 nucleotides agree with TRBD1. The CDR3 totals 12 residues. Per the germline V gene, CDR1 is SQVTM and CDR2 is ANQGSEA.

The chain uses TRBV29-1 and TRBJ1-2; the D gene is possibly TRBD1 (5 bases). The V end lost 7 bases, the J end lost 5 bases, and 17 bases lay between the germline ends. The CDR3 has 13 residues. Germline V gene data show CDR1 as SQVTM and CDR2 as ANQGSEA. CDR3: CSATSTQGYGYTF. The CDR3 DNA is TGCAGCGCTACATCCACTCAGGGATATGGCTACACCTTC.

V gene TRBV19 combines with J gene TRBJ1-1; no clear D gene. The CDR3 runs to 13 residues. V was pared by 5 bases and J by 1 base, with 8 bases between. The germline CDR1 and CDR2 sequences are LNHDA and SQIVND (reference sequence). DNA of the CDR3: TGTGCCAGTAGTGAAACGAGGAACACTGAAGCTTTCTTT. This translates into CASSETRNTEAFF.

V usage is TRBV5-4 and J usage is TRBJ1-6, with 7 bases identical to TRBD1. V was clipped by 4 bases and J by 8 bases; unmatched bases: 6. Looked up from germline, CDR1 is SGHNT and CDR2 is YYREEE (reference sequence). CDR3 length equals 14 residues. The CDR3 nucleotides are TGTGCCAGCAGCCCTGACAGGGAGGATTCACCCCTCCACTTT. Translating it yields CASSPDREDSPLHF.

The chain is built from TRBV19 and TRBJ1-5; 7 nucleotides match TRBD1. The CDR3 has 16 amino acids. In germline, CDR1 is LNHDA, CDR2 SQIVND (reference sequence). V lost 3 bases, J lost 2 bases, and 7 bases stayed unmatched. In nucleotides, the CDR3 is TGTGCCAGTAGTATCCTGACAGGGTCGGGCAATCAGCCCCAGCATTTT. Its translation is CASSILTGSGNQPQHF.